What follows are 31 T cell receptor beta chains derived from one specimen sequenced in a study of chemoradiotherapy in HPV16-positive cancers. Data came from immunoSEQ multiplex PCR; TCRdb stores just in-frame clones and leaves some out. The table includes 20,000 to 30,000 clones, roughly 94% detected once. Sampling was performed from a patient who underwent chemoradiotherapy. The receptor set was obtained from a human donor with HPV-associated anogenital cancer.

The chain recombines TRBV19 with TRBJ1-1, with 10 bases fitting TRBD1. The CDR3 runs to 16 residues. CDR1 is LNHDA and CDR2 is SQIVND in the germline V gene (reference sequence). Trimming cost V 10 bases and J 3 bases; bases outside gene matches: 14. CDR3 amino acids: CATGGDRGLGDTEAFF. In DNA, the CDR3 is TGTGCCACTGGGGGAGACAGGGGGCTGGGTGACACTGAAGCTTTCTTT.

This clone is deemed medium-sized. The chain recombines TRBV10-3 with TRBJ1-1; TRBD1 agrees at 7 bases. The CDR3 runs 14 residues. The germline V gene has CDR1 ENHRY and CDR2 SYGVKD. J gave up 7 bases and V 1 base, and 6 bases lay outside the gene matches. The CDR3 nucleotides read TGTGCCATCAGTGAGTACGGGACAGAGAGTGAAGCTTTCTTT. This codes for CAISEYGTESEAFF.

The rearrangement joins TRBV6-6 to TRBJ1-2, with a tentative D call TRBD1 (5 bases). V lost 7 bases to trimming and J lost 0 bases, with 9 bases between them. Germline lookup yields CDR1 MNHNY and CDR2 SVGAGI (reference sequence). The CDR3 has 13 residues. CDR3 sequence (DNA): TGTGCCAGCAATCAGGGTGCTAACTATGGCTACACCTTC. Protein: CASNQGANYGYTF.

This clone has just one count. J is TRBJ2-2 and V is TRBV6-6; no definite D call. The CDR3 is made up of 14 amino acids. The V gene's germline CDR1 is MNHNY and CDR2 SVGAGI (reference sequence). Trimming shortened V by 6 bases and J by 2 bases, and 10 bases separated the two germline ends. CDR3 in DNA: TGTGCCAGCAGACCCGGGCCTAACACCGGGGAGCTGTTTTTT. Its translation is CASRPGPNTGELFF.

CDR3: CASSFSPNDEQFF. The CDR3 DNA follows: TGTGCCAGCAGCTTCTCACCGAATGATGAGCAGTTCTTC. The rearrangement links TRBV9 to TRBJ2-1; D is unclear. There are 13 residues in the CDR3. Deletions cut 4 bases from V and 8 bases from J, with 13 bases between. Germline values: CDR1 SGDLS, CDR2 YYNGEE.

This chain links TRBV6-5 with TRBJ1-2, with D possibly being TRBD1 (5 bases). The V end was cut by 2 bases, the J end by 8 bases, with 18 bases between. Per germline, CDR1 MNHEY and CDR2 SVGAGI. The CDR3 totals 15 residues. CDR3 DNA: TGTGCCAGCAGTTACGCTGGGGCCGCCAGGGAAGGCTACACCTTC. It translates to CASSYAGAAREGYTF.

The chain uses TRBV7-9 and TRBJ2-5, with 9 nucleotides matching TRBD1. The trim removed 5 bases at V and 3 bases at J, leaving 4 bases unmatched. The CDR3 consists of 14 residues. Germline CDR1 is SEHNR and CDR2 is FQNEAQ (reference sequence). For the CDR3, the DNA is TGTGCCAGCAGCCCCACAGGGGGCGAAGAGACCCAGTACTTC. It translates to CASSPTGGEETQYF.

This sequence joins TRBV28 and TRBJ1-5; perhaps TRBD1 as D (5 bases). The CDR3 length is 15 residues. V lost 3 bases, J lost 0 bases, and 9 bases lay in between. Germline CDR1 MDHEN, CDR2 SYDVKM. The CDR3 sequence: CASSFKGYSNQPQHF. Written as DNA, the CDR3 is TGTGCCAGCAGTTTTAAGGGGTATAGCAATCAGCCCCAGCATTTT. Full variable domain (rest looked up from reference TRBV28 and TRBJ1-5): DVKVTQSSRYLVKRTGEKVFLECVQDMDHENMFWYRQDPGLGLRLIYFSYDVKMKEKGDIPEGYSVSREKKERFSLILESASTNQTSMYLCASSFKGYSNQPQHFGDGTRLSIL.

V is TRBV5-1 and J is TRBJ2-2; no firm D call. Trimming cost V 0 bases and J 1 base, with 10 bases left between them. CDR3 length: 16 residues. Germline V gives CDR1 SGHRS, CDR2 YFSETQ. This CDR3 reads CASSLGTLMNTGELFF. The CDR3 nucleotides are TGCGCCAGCAGCTTGGGGACCCTAATGAACACCGGGGAGCTGTTTTTT.

The rearrangement joins TRBV7-8 to TRBJ1-5; no firm D call. Germline V lookup: CDR1 SGHVS, CDR2 FQNEAQ. Trimming cost V 2 bases and J 3 bases, with 8 bases left between them. CDR3 length: 14 residues. CDR3 nucleotide sequence: TGTGCCAGCAGCTTATTCCACAACAATCAGCCCCAGCATTTT. Translation: CASSLFHNNQPQHF.

The chain is built from TRBV5-4 and TRBJ2-5, with TRBD2 matching over 8 bases. The CDR3 sequence is 16 residues long. The J segment lost 0 bases and the V segment lost 3 bases, leaving 7 bases of the junction unmatched. CDR1 is SGHNT and CDR2 is YYREEE in the germline V gene (reference sequence). CDR3 bases: TGTGCCAGCAGCTGGGAGAGCGGGGGCAACCAAGAGACCCAGTACTTC. It is translated as CASSWESGGNQETQYF.

The CDR3 reads CASSLRQFYTF. The DNA of the CDR3 is TGTGCCAGCAGTTTAAGACAGTTCTACACCTTC. The rearrangement links TRBV28 to TRBJ1-2; the D gene is possibly TRBD1 (5 bases). The V end was cut by 2 bases, the J end by 10 bases, with 8 bases between. CDR1 MDHEN and CDR2 SYDVKM come from the germline V gene. The CDR3 length is 11 residues.

The gene calls are TRBV7-6 and TRBJ2-3; TRBD1 is a possible D gene (6 bases). Trimming stripped 6 bases from V and 2 bases from J, with 18 bases between. The CDR3 is 16 amino acids. Germline CDR1 reads SGHVS; CDR2 reads FNYEAQ. The CDR3 sequence is CASRPAQGRITDTQYF. CDR3 DNA sequence: TGTGCCAGCAGGCCCGCGCAGGGGCGGATCACAGATACGCAGTATTTT.

The chain uses TRBV18 and TRBJ1-6, with a tentative D call TRBD1 (6 bases). This CDR3 spans 15 amino acids. Germline CDR1 is KGHSH and CDR2 is LQKENI. Trimming cost V 2 bases and J 7 bases, with 12 bases left between them. CDR3 DNA sequence: TGTGCCAGCTCACCAATACAGGGTAGGAATTCACCCCTCCACTTT. Translated, it gives CASSPIQGRNSPLHF.

The chain couples TRBV10-2 to TRBJ1-1, with a weak D call TRBD1 (6 bases). The CDR3 totals 14 residues. Germline V gene sequence: CDR1 WSHSY, CDR2 SAAADI. V dropped 0 bases and J dropped 4 bases, with 9 bases sitting between them. Here the CDR3 reads CASSESGRGTEAFF. DNA of the CDR3: TGCGCCAGCAGTGAGTCAGGCAGGGGCACTGAAGCTTTCTTT.

The chain has TRBV6-1 and TRBJ2-5; D not certain. The V end lost 1 base, the J end lost 4 bases, and 7 bases lay between the germline ends. Germline lookup yields CDR1 MNHNS and CDR2 SASEGT. The CDR3 sequence is 13 residues long. Written as DNA, the CDR3 is TGTGCCAGCAGTGAAGGAAGAGGAGAGACCCAGTACTTC. Encoded protein: CASSEGRGETQYF.

The chain couples TRBV10-1 to TRBJ2-7, with TRBD1 matching over 9 bases. In germline, CDR1 is WNHNN, CDR2 SYGVQD (reference sequence). The CDR3 loop spans 15 amino acids. V shed 3 bases and J 6 bases; nucleotides not matched to a gene: 9. The DNA for the CDR3 is TGCGCCAGCAGTGATAATGGACAGGGGAGAGGCGAGCAGTACTTC. Translated, it gives CASSDNGQGRGEQYF.

The chain combines TRBV5-4 with TRBJ1-1; D is perhaps TRBD1 (5 bases). The germline gives CDR1 SGHNT, CDR2 YYREEE (reference sequence). Trimming stripped 0 bases from V and 2 bases from J, with 11 bases between. CDR3 length equals 15 residues. CDR3 sequence reads: CASSLGQGLNTEAFF. CDR3 coding DNA: TGTGCCAGCAGCTTGGGTCAGGGCCTAAACACTGAAGCTTTCTTT.

The chain couples TRBV7-9 to TRBJ1-5, with 9 bases lining up with TRBD1. Germline V gene lookup returns CDR1 SEHNR and CDR2 FQNEAQ (reference sequence). There are 16 residues in the CDR3. The V segment lost 5 bases and the J segment 2 bases; nucleotides outside the gene matches: 7. This chain's CDR3 is CASSKTDRGGNQPQHF. The CDR3 region has the DNA TGTGCCAGCAGCAAAACGGACAGGGGCGGCAATCAGCCCCAGCATTTT.

The gene calls are TRBV4-3 and TRBJ1-1, with D maybe TRBD1 (6 bases). Per germline, CDR1 LGHNA and CDR2 YSLEER. This CDR3 is built from 13 residues. V lost 3 bases, J lost 3 bases, and 8 bases lay in between. DNA of the CDR3: TGCGCCAGCAGCCACTACAGGGACACTGAAGCTTTCTTT. Translation gives CASSHYRDTEAFF.

The chain combines TRBV11-1 with TRBJ1-6; TRBD1 is a possible D gene (5 bases). Trimming cost V 3 bases and J 8 bases, with 11 bases left between them. From germline, CDR1 is SGHAT and CDR2 FQDESV (reference sequence). CDR3 length: 14 amino acids. The CDR3 sequence: CASSLRRGDSPLHF. CDR3 in DNA: TGTGCCAGCAGCTTGAGGAGGGGAGATTCACCCCTCCACTTT.

This rearrangement joins TRBV4-1 to TRBJ2-7; D unresolved. Between the trimmed V and J ends, which lost 1 base and 1 base, there was a span of 5 bases. CDR3 size: 13 residues. CDR1 and CDR2 (germline): MGHRA, YSYEKL. CDR3 protein: CASSQGTSYEQYF. Written as DNA, the CDR3 is TGCGCCAGCAGCCAAGGCACATCCTACGAGCAGTACTTC.

The chain combines TRBV11-2 with TRBJ2-5, with TRBD2 matching over 8 bases. CDR1 SGHAT and CDR2 FQNNGV come from the germline V gene. This CDR3 comprises 16 residues. V was clipped by 2 bases and J by 0 bases; unmatched bases: 5. CDR3 amino acids: CASSLTGLADQETQYF. The CDR3 bases are TGTGCCAGCAGCTTAACTGGACTAGCAGACCAAGAGACCCAGTACTTC.

The chain couples TRBV12-2 to TRBJ2-2; TRBD2, the table's D call, was not compared with the DNA. TRBV12-2 is a pseudogene. This CDR3 has 17 amino acids. In DNA, the CDR3 is TGTGCAAGTCGCTCAAATAGGGGCGGGGGGCACACCGGGGAGCTGTTTTTT. This sequence encodes CASRSNRGGGHTGELFF.

The table lists this clone with a count of one. This chain uses TRBV5-4 with TRBJ2-7, with D maybe TRBD2 (6 bases). CDR3 length: 14 residues. Germline CDR1 SGHNT, CDR2 YYREEE (reference sequence). V was clipped by 2 bases and J by 6 bases, with 15 bases between them. CDR3 in amino acids: CASSFLSGGSEQYF. The CDR3, as DNA: TGTGCCAGCAGCTTCTTAAGCGGAGGGAGCGAGCAGTACTTC.

This clone was picked up one time. V usage is TRBV11-2 and J usage is TRBJ2-7; either TRBD1 or TRBD2 may fit D (5 bases each). CDR1 is SGHAT and CDR2 is FQNNGV in the germline V gene. V gave up 10 bases and J gave up 2 bases, with 12 bases separating them. The CDR3 runs 12 residues. The CDR3 region has the DNA TGTGCCATCCGGGACGGTACCTACGAGCAGTACTTC. Translated, it gives CAIRDGTYEQYF. Variable domain in full (rest from reference TRBV11-2 and TRBJ2-7): EAGVAQSPRYKIIEKRQSVAFWCNPISGHATLYWYQQILGQGPKLLIQFQNNGVVDDSQLPKDRFSAERLKGVDSTLKIQPAKLEDSAVYLCAIRDGTYEQYFGPGTRLTVT.

This clone was seen more than once but under ten times. The chain combines TRBV6-1 with TRBJ2-2, with no clear D. V lost 5 bases and J 1 base, leaving 2 bases between the germline ends. CDR3 length: 12 residues. Germline CDR1 and CDR2: MNHNS and SASEGT. Written as DNA, the CDR3 is TGTGCCAGCAGTAAGAACACCGGGGAGCTGTTTTTT. Amino acid sequence: CASSKNTGELFF.

The V gene is TRBV19, the J gene TRBJ2-2, with 7 bases matching TRBD2. V lost 6 bases and J lost 0; bases outside the gene matches: 10. This CDR3 has 17 residues. From germline, CDR1 is LNHDA and CDR2 SQIVND (reference sequence). The CDR3 region is CASSHPLAGANTGELFF. CDR3 in DNA: TGTGCCAGTAGCCATCCATTAGCGGGTGCGAACACCGGGGAGCTGTTTTTT.

The chain carries TRBV6-1 and TRBJ2-1; 13 bases fit TRBD2. CDR3 length equals 17 residues. With 2 bases clipped from V and 7 bases from J, the junction kept 8 bases outside the gene matches. Germline CDR1 and CDR2: MNHNS and SASEGT. The DNA of the CDR3 is TGTGCCAGCAGTGAAATTTGGGGACTAGCGGGAACGAATGAGCAGTTCTTC. This gives the protein CASSEIWGLAGTNEQFF.

DNA for the CDR3: TGTGCCAGCAGGACTACAGTGAACACTGAAGCTTTCTTT. It specifies CASRTTVNTEAFF. The chain uses TRBV27 and TRBJ1-1; D is uncertain. V shed 6 bases and J shed 0 bases, with 8 bases lying between them. Per the germline V gene, CDR1 is MNHEY and CDR2 is SMNVEV (reference sequence). This CDR3 contains 13 residues.

The V call is TRBV14, the J call TRBJ2-7; D call uncertain. The CDR3 spans 13 residues. Germline CDR1 and CDR2: SGHDN and FVKESK. Trimming stripped 3 bases from V and 3 bases from J, with 9 bases between. CDR3 protein: CASSHRIFYEQYF. The CDR3 coding sequence is TGTGCCAGCAGCCACAGGATTTTCTACGAGCAGTACTTC.